Below, 20 T cell receptor beta chains from the same sample are listed, as sequenced in a study of blood T cell repertoires in COVID-19. Produced via immunoSEQ multiplex PCR; TCRdb's table is partial and in-frame only. The table shows around 440,000 clones, with about 91% occurring only once. Sequencing was done on a sample of peripheral blood. The receptor source for this set is a woman between 45 and 60 years old with COVID-19, enrolled during active disease.

In its sample, this clone was seen a few times. This rearrangement joins TRBV18 to TRBJ2-1; D uncertain. Germline V gene data show CDR1 as KGHSH and CDR2 as LQKENI. The CDR3 consists of 14 residues. Trimming left V 5 bases short and J 2 bases short, with 10 bases between. The CDR3 DNA sequence: TGTGCCAGCTCATCTTATTACACCTACAATGAGCAGTTCTTC. Amino acids: CASSSYYTYNEQFF.

This clone showed up just once. V is TRBV2 and J is TRBJ2-1, with 15 bases identical to TRBD2. The CDR3 has 18 amino acids. V was pared by 5 bases and J by 0 bases, with 5 bases of the junction left unmatched. Germline V gives CDR1 SNHLY, CDR2 FYNNEI. The CDR3 sequence is CASSTGLAGGSSYNEQFF. In DNA, the CDR3 is TGTGCCAGCAGTACGGGACTAGCGGGGGGCAGCTCCTACAATGAGCAGTTCTTC.

J is TRBJ1-1 and V is TRBV7-2; D is ambiguous. V lost 7 bases and J lost 6, with 18 bases in between. The germline V gene has CDR1 SGHTA and CDR2 FQGNSA. The CDR3 runs 14 residues. The DNA for the CDR3 is TGTGCCAGCACCTCTATGATCTCGGCGGCTGAAGCTTTCTTT. Translating gives CASTSMISAAEAFF.

This chain links TRBV7-6 with TRBJ1-1, with 7 bases lining up with TRBD1. CDR1 is SGHVS and CDR2 is FNYEAQ in the germline V gene. There are 18 residues in the CDR3. J was trimmed by 0 bases and V by 3 bases; bases with no gene match: 13. Written as DNA, the CDR3 is TGTGCCAGCAGCTTTAGCCAAGGGGACAGACGGATGAACACTGAAGCTTTCTTT. As protein: CASSFSQGDRRMNTEAFF.

The chain carries TRBV25-1 and TRBJ2-2; D unresolved. CDR1 and CDR2 from the germline V gene are MGHDK and SYGVNS. This CDR3 is 16 amino acids long. V was trimmed by 1 base and J by 0 bases, leaving 9 bases between them. CDR3 bases: TGTGCCAGCAGTGAATCCCTCGGGTCGAACACCGGGGAGCTGTTTTTT. Encoded protein: CASSESLGSNTGELFF.

V is TRBV7-9 and J is TRBJ1-1; tentative D call: TRBD1 (5 bases). Trimming removed 5 bases at V and 3 bases at J, with 10 bases between. This CDR3 has 13 residues. Germline CDR1 is SEHNR and CDR2 is FQNEAQ (reference sequence). Here the CDR3 reads CASSRGGDTEAFF. The CDR3 DNA follows: TGTGCCAGCAGCCGCGGGGGGGACACTGAAGCTTTCTTT.

The V and J genes are TRBV2 and TRBJ1-2; D remains ambiguous. Germline lookup yields CDR1 SNHLY and CDR2 FYNNEI. CDR3 length: 13 residues. Trimming removed 8 bases at V and 8 bases at J, with 18 bases between. The CDR3 bases are TGTGCCAGCGGAGGTCCCAGCACCTGGGGCTACACCTTC. Translated, it gives CASGGPSTWGYTF.

This clone was picked up one time. The chain carries TRBV24-1 and TRBJ2-1, with 10 nucleotides matching TRBD2. The CDR3 sequence is 13 residues long. The junction had 3 bases not matched to a gene; V was cut back by 9 bases and J by 5 bases. Germline V lookup: CDR1 KGHDR, CDR2 SFDVKD. The CDR3 region is CATSSGGNNEQFF. CDR3 nucleotides: TGTGCCACCTCTAGCGGGGGTAACAATGAGCAGTTCTTC.

In its sample, this clone was seen a few times. The rearrangement uses TRBV30 and TRBJ1-1; D is perhaps TRBD1 (6 bases). Trimming removed 1 base at V and 3 bases at J, with 9 bases between. The length of the CDR3 is 13 residues. Germline CDR1 GTSNPN, CDR2 SVGIG (reference sequence). The CDR3: CAWSDHRDTEAFF. Written as DNA, the CDR3 is TGTGCCTGGAGTGATCACAGGGACACTGAAGCTTTCTTT.

This chain's CDR3 is CASSSGTGGAQFF. CDR3 in DNA: TGCGCCAGCAGTTCCGGGACAGGGGGAGCGCAGTTCTTC. The chain uses TRBV10-1 and TRBJ2-1, with TRBD1 identical over 11 bases. After removal of 5 bases from V and 12 bases from J, the junction contained 6 bases not matched to a gene. CDR1 is WNHNN, CDR2 SYGVQD, per germline (reference sequence). The CDR3 runs 13 residues.

V gene TRBV24-1 combines with J gene TRBJ2-1, with D tentatively TRBD1 (5 bases). Trimming pared 3 bases from V and 9 bases from J, leaving 17 bases between. The CDR3 extends over 15 amino acids. CDR1 is KGHDR, CDR2 SFDVKD, per germline. The DNA of the CDR3 is TGTGCCACCAGTGATGGGCAGGGTCCCCTTTTTGAGCAGTTCTTC. Amino acids: CATSDGQGPLFEQFF.

The chain links TRBV30 to TRBJ1-5; D not certain. Germline V CDR1 and CDR2: GTSNPN, SVGIG (reference sequence). Trimming stripped 1 base from V and 2 bases from J, with 9 bases between. CDR3 size: 14 residues. CDR3 nucleotide sequence: TGTGCCTGGAGTGGAGGGTTCGGCAATCAGCCCCAGCATTTT. Translation gives CAWSGGFGNQPQHF.

V and J are TRBV7-2 and TRBJ1-4, with 11 positions matching TRBD1. The CDR3 runs to 15 residues. Trimming removed 5 bases from V and 7 bases from J; junction bases left unmatched: 6. CDR1 and CDR2 (germline): SGHTA, FQGNSA. Written as DNA, the CDR3 is TGTGCCAGCAGCGTAACCGGGACAGGGGGTGAAAAACTGTTTTTT. Translation gives CASSVTGTGGEKLFF.

A single count supports this clone. This sequence joins TRBV19 and TRBJ1-1, with D unresolved. The ends were cut back, 0 bases at V and 6 bases at J, with 11 bases in the middle. CDR3 size: 14 residues. In germline, CDR1 is LNHDA, CDR2 SQIVND (reference sequence). This CDR3 reads CASSIEQPGAEAFF. The CDR3 DNA reads as TGTGCCAGTAGTATAGAGCAACCAGGCGCTGAAGCTTTCTTT.

This clone was seen once. The chain has TRBV19 and TRBJ1-5, with D unresolved. V lost 6 bases, J lost 3 bases, and 21 bases lay in between. The V gene's germline CDR1 is LNHDA and CDR2 SQIVND (reference sequence). The CDR3 spans 17 residues. CDR3 protein: CASSPQFKGGPNQPQHF. The CDR3 bases are TGTGCCAGTAGCCCCCAGTTTAAGGGAGGCCCCAATCAGCCCCAGCATTTT.

The V call is TRBV9, the J call TRBJ1-3; 9 bases map to TRBD1. This CDR3 is 17 amino acids long. The germline V gene has CDR1 SGDLS and CDR2 YYNGEE. V lost 2 bases, J lost 0 bases, and 6 bases stayed unmatched. This chain's CDR3 is CASSVGTGSYSGNTIYF. CDR3 nucleotides: TGTGCCAGCAGCGTGGGGACAGGGTCCTACTCTGGAAACACCATATATTTT.

Turning to this clone: Distinct nucleotide sequences in the sample also encode this CDR3. The chain is built from TRBV28 and TRBJ1-1, with D possibly being TRBD1 (5 bases). Germline V gene data show CDR1 as MDHEN and CDR2 as SYDVKM. Trimming cost V 6 bases and J 0 bases, with 8 bases left between them. This CDR3 has 13 amino acids. The CDR3 sequence: CASRRGLNTEAFF. CDR3 bases: TGTGCCAGCAGAAGGGGCCTGAACACTGAAGCTTTCTTT.

CDR3 nucleotides: TGTGCCAGCAGCGTACGGAGTGGGTATAGGTCTGAAGCTTTCTTT. Its translation is CASSVRSGYRSEAFF. This chain connects TRBV11-2 to TRBJ1-1, with D uncertain. The CDR3 has 15 residues. Germline V gene lookup returns CDR1 SGHAT and CDR2 FQNNGV. V gave up 5 bases and J gave up 6 bases, with 19 bases separating them.

The rearrangement joins TRBV2 to TRBJ2-7, with 14 bases that match TRBD2. Germline V gives CDR1 SNHLY, CDR2 FYNNEI. The CDR3 loop spans 17 amino acids. V was pared by 4 bases and J by 2 bases, with 7 bases of the junction left unmatched. The CDR3: CASSVRTSGGPAYEQYF. The CDR3 DNA sequence: TGTGCCAGCAGTGTGAGGACTAGCGGGGGGCCGGCCTACGAGCAGTACTTC. Variable domain in full (rest from reference TRBV2 and TRBJ2-7): EPEVTQTPSHQVTQMGQEVILRCVPISNHLYFYWYRQILGQKVEFLVSFYNNEISEKSEIFDDQFSVERPDGSNFTLKIRSTKLEDSAMYFCASSVRTSGGPAYEQYFGPGTRLTVT.

The rearrangement joins TRBV30 to TRBJ2-2; 10 bases align to TRBD1. The junction had 6 bases not matched to a gene; V was cut back by 0 bases and J by 8 bases. Per the germline V gene, CDR1 is GTSNPN and CDR2 is SVGIG (reference sequence). The length of the CDR3 is 15 residues. The CDR3 reads CAWSVGGTGVGELFF. Written as DNA, the CDR3 is TGTGCCTGGAGTGTAGGTGGGACAGGGGTTGGGGAGCTGTTTTTT. Full variable domain (remainder filled in from reference TRBV30 and TRBJ2-2): SQTIHQWPATLVQPVGSPLSLECTVEGTSNPNLYWYRQAAGRGLQLLFYSVGIGQISSEVPQNLSASRPQDRQFILSSKKLLLSDSGFYLCAWSVGGTGVGELFFGEGSRLTVL.